A single T cell receptor beta chain is shown here with its context. Its antigen is still unknown. Time point indicated: newly diagnosed GD, antithyroid drugs for less than 3 months. The TCR library was prepared using RNA isolated from PBMCs. This record belongs to a study of regulatory T cells in long-lasting Graves disease. Whole-study findings and limits: Persistent disease samples used TRBV28, TRBJ1-2 and TRBJ2-5 preferentially.

CDR3-region Arm-PCR and iRepertoire HTBI primers produced the TCR beta libraries. TCRdb re-analysed the multiplex PCR reads in MiXCR, keeping a single row per CDR3 protein. The table includes 550,000 to 700,000 distinct CDR3 sequences, roughly a sixth detected once. V lost 3 bases and J lost 5; bases outside the gene matches: 15. This CDR3 has 17 residues. Germline assignment: CDR1 LNHDA and CDR2 SQIVND (reference sequence). The data also belong to a second study, concerning T cells in Graves' hyperthyroidism and ophthalmopathy. From that second work: Uncontrolled infection, other autoimmune disease, pregnancy and lactation each barred patients from inclusion.

Sequencing used peripheral blood mononuclear cells (PBMCs), obtained at new diagnosis, from a patient treated with antithyroid drugs. The chain employs TRBV19 and TRBJ2-5, with 7 nucleotides matching TRBD1. This TCR derives from a man younger than 35 with Graves disease. CDR3 nucleotide sequence: TGTGCCAGTAGTATCCGGGGCAACAGGGGAAAAGTGGAGACCCAGTACTTC. The encoded protein is CASSIRGNRGKVETQYF.